This TCR beta chain was documented in a study of OX40 agonist ivuxolimab in advanced cancers. Overall study: People who had prior anti-PD-1, anti-PD-L1 or anti-CTLA-4 therapy could take part, and less than 50% had some.

Points on this clone: Antigen unknown.

Sequencing used immunoSEQ multiplex PCR; TCRdb keeps in-frame clones, though not all of them. The sample carries 50,000 to 65,000 clones, 81% recorded once. The V gene end was trimmed by 2 bases and the J gene end by 8 bases; junction bases not matched to a gene: 14. This CDR3 is built from 16 residues. Looked up from germline, CDR1 is SGHKS and CDR2 is YYEKEE (reference sequence). General observations from the study: The CD4+ and CD8+ T cells in the blood had expanded clonally by week 6 at 0.1 to 3.0 mg/kg.

The sample in question was CD4+ or CD8+ T cells sorted from blood, obtained in a trial of the OX40 agonist ivuxolimab. The genes are TRBV5-5 and TRBJ1-2; 8 nucleotides align to TRBD1. This sequence was found in an adult with an advanced solid tumor such as melanoma, head and neck, liver or kidney cancer. The CDR3 loop is CASSLSPWTGQVGYTF. The CDR3 nucleotides read TGTGCCAGCAGCTTATCACCCTGGACAGGGCAAGTAGGCTACACCTTC.